The entry that follows covers one T cell receptor (beta chain) sequence. What it recognizes is unknown. The junction differs from germline at one of its ends, possibly a read error. TCR beta cDNA came from approximately 490 ng total RNA, primed with a constant-region primer. It was through three nested multiplex PCR rounds of slightly modified ARM-PCR that TCR beta libraries arose. Rounds one and two of PCR, each of 10 cycles, were primed with TRBV1-TRBV30 forward primers and a C-beta reverse primer. TCRdb ran MiXCR on the multiplex PCR reads and lists one entry per CDR3 protein. The sample consists of about 60,000 distinct CDR3 sequences, roughly two thirds of them appearing once. The CDR3 contains 14 residues. CDR1 is SGHAT, CDR2 FQNNGV, per germline. This sample was taken from a study of tumor-infiltrating lymphocytes in primary liver carcinoma. Whole-study results and caveats: Tumors had a top-250-clone fraction that was significantly higher than blood (p = 0.039).

Co-extracted RNA and DNA came from around 18-30 mg of unsorted bulk tissue. The cohort consisted of patients whose primary liver carcinoma was surgically resected. Patients were treatment-naive with chronic HBV infection. The sequence derives from a man in his forties with primary liver carcinoma and hepatitis B virus infection. This chain uses TRBV11-2 with TRBJ1-1; D not certain. The sample taken for sequencing was liver tumor tissue from sampling region 4. Sample subset: tumor region T4, right-lateral pole. CDR3 sequence (DNA): TGTACCAGCAACTTAAACGTCGGGAGGACTGAAGCTTTCTTT. Translating gives CTSNLNVGRTEAFF.